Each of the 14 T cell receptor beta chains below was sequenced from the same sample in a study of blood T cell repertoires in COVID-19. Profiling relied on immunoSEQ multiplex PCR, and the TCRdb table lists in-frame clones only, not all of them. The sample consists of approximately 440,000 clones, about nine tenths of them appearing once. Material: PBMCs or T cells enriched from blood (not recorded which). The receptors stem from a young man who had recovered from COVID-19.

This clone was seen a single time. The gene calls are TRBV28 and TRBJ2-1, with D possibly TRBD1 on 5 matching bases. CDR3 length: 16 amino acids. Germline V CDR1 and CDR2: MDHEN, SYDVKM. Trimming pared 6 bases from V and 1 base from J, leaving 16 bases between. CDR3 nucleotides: TGTGCCAGCAGGTCCCTAGGGGTACAGTCCTACAATGAGCAGTTCTTC. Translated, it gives CASRSLGVQSYNEQFF.

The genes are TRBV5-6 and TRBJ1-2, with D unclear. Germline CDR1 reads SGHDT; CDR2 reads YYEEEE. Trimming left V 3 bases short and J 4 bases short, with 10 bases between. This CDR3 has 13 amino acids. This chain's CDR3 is CASSSRQLYGYTF. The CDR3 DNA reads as TGTGCCAGCAGCTCGAGGCAGCTCTATGGCTACACCTTC.

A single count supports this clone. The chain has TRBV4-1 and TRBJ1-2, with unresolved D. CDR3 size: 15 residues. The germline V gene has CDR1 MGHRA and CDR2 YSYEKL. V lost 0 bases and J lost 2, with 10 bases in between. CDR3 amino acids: CASSQEASGNYGYTF. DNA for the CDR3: TGCGCCAGCAGCCAAGAGGCCTCTGGCAACTATGGCTACACCTTC.

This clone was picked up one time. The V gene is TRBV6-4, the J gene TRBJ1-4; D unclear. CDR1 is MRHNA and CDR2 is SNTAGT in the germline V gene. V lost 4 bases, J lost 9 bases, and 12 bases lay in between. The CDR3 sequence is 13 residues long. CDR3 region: CASSAESGQKLFF. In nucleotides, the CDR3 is TGTGCCAGCAGTGCCGAGTCAGGTCAAAAACTGTTTTTT.

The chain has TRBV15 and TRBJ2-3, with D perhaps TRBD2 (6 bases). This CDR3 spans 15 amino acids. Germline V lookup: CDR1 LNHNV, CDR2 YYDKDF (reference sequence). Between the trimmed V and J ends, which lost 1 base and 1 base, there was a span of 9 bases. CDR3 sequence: CATSRARGGTDTQYF. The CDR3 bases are TGTGCCACCAGCAGAGCCCGCGGGGGCACAGATACGCAGTATTTT. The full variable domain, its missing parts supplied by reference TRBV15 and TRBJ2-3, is DAMVIQNPRYQVTQFGKPVTLSCSQTLNHNVMYWYQQKSSQAPKLLFHYYDKDFNNEADTPDNFQSRRPNTSFCFLDIRSPGLGDTAMYLCATSRARGGTDTQYFGPGTRLTVL.

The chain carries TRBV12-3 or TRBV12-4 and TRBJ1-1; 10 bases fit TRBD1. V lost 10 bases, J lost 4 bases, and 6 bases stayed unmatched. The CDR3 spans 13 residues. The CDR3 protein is CATTGGGITEAFF. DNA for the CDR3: TGTGCCACGACAGGGGGCGGGATCACTGAAGCTTTCTTT.

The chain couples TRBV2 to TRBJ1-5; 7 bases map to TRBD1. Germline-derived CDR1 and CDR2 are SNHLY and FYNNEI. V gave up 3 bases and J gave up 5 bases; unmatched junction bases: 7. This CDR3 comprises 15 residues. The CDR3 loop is CASSETGQNHQPQHF. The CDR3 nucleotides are TGTGCCAGCAGTGAGACAGGGCAGAATCATCAGCCCCAGCATTTT.

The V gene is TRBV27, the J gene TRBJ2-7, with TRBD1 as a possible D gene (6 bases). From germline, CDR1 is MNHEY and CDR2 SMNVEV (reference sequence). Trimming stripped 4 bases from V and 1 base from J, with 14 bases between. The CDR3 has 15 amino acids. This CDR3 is CASSSTGTKSYEQYF. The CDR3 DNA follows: TGTGCCAGCAGTTCCACAGGGACAAAGTCCTACGAGCAGTACTTC.

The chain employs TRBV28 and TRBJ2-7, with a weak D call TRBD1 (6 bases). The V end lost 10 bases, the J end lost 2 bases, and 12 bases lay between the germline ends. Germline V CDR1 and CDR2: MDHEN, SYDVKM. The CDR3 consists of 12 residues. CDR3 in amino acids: CATRTVPYEQYF. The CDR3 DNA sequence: TGTGCCACCAGGACAGTCCCCTACGAGCAGTACTTC.

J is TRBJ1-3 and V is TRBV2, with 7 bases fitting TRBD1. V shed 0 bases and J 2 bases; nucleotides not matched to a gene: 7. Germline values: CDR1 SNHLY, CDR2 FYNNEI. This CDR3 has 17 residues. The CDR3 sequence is CASSEALQGVAGNTIYF. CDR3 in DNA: TGTGCCAGCAGTGAAGCGCTTCAGGGGGTCGCTGGAAACACCATATATTTT.

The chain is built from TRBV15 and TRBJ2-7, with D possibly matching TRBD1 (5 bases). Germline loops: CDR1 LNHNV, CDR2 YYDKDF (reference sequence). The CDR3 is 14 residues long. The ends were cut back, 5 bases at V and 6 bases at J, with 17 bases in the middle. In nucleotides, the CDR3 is TGTGCCACCAGCCAGGTGGATGGGGCCCTCGAGCAGTACTTC. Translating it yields CATSQVDGALEQYF.

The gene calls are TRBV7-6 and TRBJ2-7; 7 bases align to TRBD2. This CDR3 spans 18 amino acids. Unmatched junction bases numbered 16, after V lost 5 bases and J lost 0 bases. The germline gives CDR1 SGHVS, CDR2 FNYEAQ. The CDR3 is CASSIVGGKSGDSYEQYF. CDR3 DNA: TGTGCCAGCAGCATAGTCGGGGGGAAGTCGGGGGACTCCTACGAGCAGTACTTC.

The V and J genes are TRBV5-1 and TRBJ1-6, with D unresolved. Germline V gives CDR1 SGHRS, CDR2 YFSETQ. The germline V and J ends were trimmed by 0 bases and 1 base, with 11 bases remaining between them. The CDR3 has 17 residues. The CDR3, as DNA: TGCGCCAGCAGCTTGGCTGGCGGCTTTTCCTATAATTCACCCCTCCACTTT. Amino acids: CASSLAGGFSYNSPLHF.

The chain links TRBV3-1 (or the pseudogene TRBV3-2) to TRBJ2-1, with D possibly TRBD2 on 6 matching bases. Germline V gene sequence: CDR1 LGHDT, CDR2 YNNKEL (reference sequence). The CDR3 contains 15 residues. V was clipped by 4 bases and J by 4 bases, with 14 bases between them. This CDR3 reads CASSPSSGAYNEQFF. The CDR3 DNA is TGTGCCAGCAGCCCCTCTTCGGGAGCATACAATGAGCAGTTCTTC.